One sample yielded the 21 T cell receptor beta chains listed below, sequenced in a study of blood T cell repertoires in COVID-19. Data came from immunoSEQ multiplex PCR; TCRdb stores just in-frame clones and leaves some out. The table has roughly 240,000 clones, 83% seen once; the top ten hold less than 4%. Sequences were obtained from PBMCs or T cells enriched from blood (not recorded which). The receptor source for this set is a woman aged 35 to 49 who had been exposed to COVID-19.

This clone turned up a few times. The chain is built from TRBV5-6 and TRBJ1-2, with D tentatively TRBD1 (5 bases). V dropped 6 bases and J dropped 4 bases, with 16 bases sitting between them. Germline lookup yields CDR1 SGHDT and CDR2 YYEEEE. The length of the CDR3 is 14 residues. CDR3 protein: CASISSGLVYGYTF. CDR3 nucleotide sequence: TGTGCCAGCATCTCATCAGGGTTGGTCTATGGCTACACCTTC.

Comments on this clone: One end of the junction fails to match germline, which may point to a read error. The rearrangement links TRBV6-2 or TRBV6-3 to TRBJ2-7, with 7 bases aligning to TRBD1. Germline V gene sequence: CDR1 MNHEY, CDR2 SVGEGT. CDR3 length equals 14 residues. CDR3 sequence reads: CASSDSDRRYEQYF. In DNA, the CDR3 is TGTGCCAGCAGTGACTCGGACAGGCGCTACGAGCAGTACTTC.

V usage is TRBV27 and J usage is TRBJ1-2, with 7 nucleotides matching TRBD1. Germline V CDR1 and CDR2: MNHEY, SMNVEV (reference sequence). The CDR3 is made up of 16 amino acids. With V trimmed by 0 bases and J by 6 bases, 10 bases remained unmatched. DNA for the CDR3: TGTGCCAGCAGTTTATCCTTGTCGACAGGGTTTAATGGCTACACCTTC. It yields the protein CASSLSLSTGFNGYTF.

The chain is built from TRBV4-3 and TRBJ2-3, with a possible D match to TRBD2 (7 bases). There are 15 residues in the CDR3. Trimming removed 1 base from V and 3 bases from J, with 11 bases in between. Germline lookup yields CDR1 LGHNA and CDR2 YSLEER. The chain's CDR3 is CASSQVGGQTDTQYF. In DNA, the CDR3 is TGCGCCAGCAGCCAAGTCGGGGGGCAGACAGATACGCAGTATTTT.

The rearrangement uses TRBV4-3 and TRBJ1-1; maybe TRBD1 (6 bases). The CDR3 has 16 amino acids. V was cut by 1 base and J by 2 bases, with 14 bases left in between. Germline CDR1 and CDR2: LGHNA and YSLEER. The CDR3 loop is CASSQVGGRPNTEAFF. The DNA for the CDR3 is TGCGCCAGCAGCCAAGTTGGGGGCAGACCTAACACTGAAGCTTTCTTT.

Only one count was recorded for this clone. The CDR3 region has the DNA TGTGCCAGCAGGACTACAGGGGCTGAAGCTTTCTTT. Protein: CASRTTGAEAFF. The chain is built from TRBV12-3 or TRBV12-4 and TRBJ1-1; 7 bases match TRBD1. The CDR3 contains 12 residues. Trimming removed 6 bases from V and 6 bases from J; junction bases left unmatched: 4.

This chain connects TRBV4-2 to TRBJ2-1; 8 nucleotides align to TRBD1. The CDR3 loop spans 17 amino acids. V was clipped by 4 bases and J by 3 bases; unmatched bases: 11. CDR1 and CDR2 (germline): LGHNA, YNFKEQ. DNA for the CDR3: TGTGCCAGCAGCCCGGAAAGCAGGGGGCCCTACTACAATGAGCAGTTCTTC. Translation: CASSPESRGPYYNEQFF.

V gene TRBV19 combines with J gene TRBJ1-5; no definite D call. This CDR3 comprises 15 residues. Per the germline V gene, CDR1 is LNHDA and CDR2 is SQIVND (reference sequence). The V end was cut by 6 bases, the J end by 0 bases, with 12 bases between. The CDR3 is CASRWRYSSNQPQHF. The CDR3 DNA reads TGTGCCAGTAGGTGGAGGTATTCTAGCAATCAGCCCCAGCATTTT.

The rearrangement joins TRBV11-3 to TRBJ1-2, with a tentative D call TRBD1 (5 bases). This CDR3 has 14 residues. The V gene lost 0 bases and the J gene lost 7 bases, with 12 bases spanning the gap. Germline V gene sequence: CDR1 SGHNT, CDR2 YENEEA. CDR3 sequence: CASSLDPQGRGYTF. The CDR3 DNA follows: TGTGCCAGCAGCTTAGATCCCCAGGGTCGTGGCTACACCTTC. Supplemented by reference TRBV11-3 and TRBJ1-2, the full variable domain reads EAGVVQSPRYKIIEKKQPVAFWCNPISGHNTLYWYLQNLGQGPELLIRYENEEAVDDSQLPKDRFSAERLKGVDSTLKIQPAELGDSAVYLCASSLDPQGRGYTFGSGTRLTVV.

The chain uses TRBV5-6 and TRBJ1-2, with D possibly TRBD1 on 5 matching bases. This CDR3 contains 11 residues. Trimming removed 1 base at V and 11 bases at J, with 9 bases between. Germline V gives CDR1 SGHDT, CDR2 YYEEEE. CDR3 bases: TGTGCCAGCAGCTTGCAGGGCTATTACACCTTC. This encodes CASSLQGYYTF.

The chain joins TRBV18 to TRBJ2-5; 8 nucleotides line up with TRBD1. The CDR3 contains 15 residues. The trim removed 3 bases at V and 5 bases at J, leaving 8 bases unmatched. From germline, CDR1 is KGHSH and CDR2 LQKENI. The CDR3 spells CASSPRTGYWETQYF. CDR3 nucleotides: TGTGCCAGCTCACCCCGGACAGGGTACTGGGAGACCCAGTACTTC. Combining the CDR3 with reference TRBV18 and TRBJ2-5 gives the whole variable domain NAGVMQNPRHLVRRRGQEARLRCSPMKGHSHVYWYRQLPEEGLKFMVYLQKENIIDESGMPKERFSAEFPKEGPSILRIQQVVRGDSAAYFCASSPRTGYWETQYFGPGTRLLVL.

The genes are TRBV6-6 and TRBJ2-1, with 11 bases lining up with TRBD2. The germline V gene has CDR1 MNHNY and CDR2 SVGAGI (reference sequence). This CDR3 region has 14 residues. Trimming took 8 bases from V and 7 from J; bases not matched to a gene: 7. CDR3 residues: CASCSGGAANEQFF. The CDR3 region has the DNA TGTGCCAGCTGTAGCGGGGGGGCAGCAAATGAGCAGTTCTTC.

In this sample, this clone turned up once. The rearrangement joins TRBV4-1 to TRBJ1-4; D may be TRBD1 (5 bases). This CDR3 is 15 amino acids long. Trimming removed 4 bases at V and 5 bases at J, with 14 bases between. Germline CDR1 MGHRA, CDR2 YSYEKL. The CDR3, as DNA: TGCGCCAGCAGCCTAGGACATTCCGGGAATGAAAAACTGTTTTTT. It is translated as CASSLGHSGNEKLFF.

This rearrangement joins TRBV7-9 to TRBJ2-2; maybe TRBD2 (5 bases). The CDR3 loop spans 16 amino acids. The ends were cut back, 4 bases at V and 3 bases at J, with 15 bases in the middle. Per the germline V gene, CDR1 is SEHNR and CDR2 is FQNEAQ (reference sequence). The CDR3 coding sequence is TGTGCCAGCAGCTCCCCGGCCGGGGATCACACCGGGGAGCTGTTTTTT. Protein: CASSSPAGDHTGELFF.

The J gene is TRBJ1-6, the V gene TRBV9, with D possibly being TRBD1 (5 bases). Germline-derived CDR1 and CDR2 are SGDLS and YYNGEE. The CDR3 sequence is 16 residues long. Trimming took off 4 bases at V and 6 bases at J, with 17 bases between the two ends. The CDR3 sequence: CASSPRDSSGNSPLHF. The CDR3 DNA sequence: TGTGCCAGCAGCCCCCGAGACAGCTCGGGTAATTCACCCCTCCACTTT. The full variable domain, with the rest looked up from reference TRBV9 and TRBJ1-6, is DSGVTQTPKHLITATGQRVTLRCSPRSGDLSVYWYQQSLDQGLQFLIQYYNGEERAKGNILERFSAQQFPDLHSELNLSSLELGDSALYFCASSPRDSSGNSPLHFGNGTRLTVT.

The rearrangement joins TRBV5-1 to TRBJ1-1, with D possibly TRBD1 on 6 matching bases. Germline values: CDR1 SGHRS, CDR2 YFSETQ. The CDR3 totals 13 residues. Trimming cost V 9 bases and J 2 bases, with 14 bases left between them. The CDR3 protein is CATSVGANTEAFF. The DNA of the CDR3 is TGCGCCACCTCGGTGGGGGCAAACACTGAAGCTTTCTTT.

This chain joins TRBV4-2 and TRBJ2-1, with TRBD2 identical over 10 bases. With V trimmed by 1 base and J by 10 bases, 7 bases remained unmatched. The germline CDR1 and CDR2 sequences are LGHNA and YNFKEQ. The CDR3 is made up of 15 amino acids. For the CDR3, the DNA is TGTGCCAGCAGCCAAGCTAGCGGGGGCCCCCAGGAGCAGTTCTTC. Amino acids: CASSQASGGPQEQFF.

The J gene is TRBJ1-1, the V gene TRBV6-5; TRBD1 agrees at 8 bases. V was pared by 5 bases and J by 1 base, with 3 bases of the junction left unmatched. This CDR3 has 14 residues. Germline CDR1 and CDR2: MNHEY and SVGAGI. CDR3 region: CASSTTGGNTEAFF. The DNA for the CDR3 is TGTGCCAGCAGTACCACAGGGGGGAACACTGAAGCTTTCTTT.

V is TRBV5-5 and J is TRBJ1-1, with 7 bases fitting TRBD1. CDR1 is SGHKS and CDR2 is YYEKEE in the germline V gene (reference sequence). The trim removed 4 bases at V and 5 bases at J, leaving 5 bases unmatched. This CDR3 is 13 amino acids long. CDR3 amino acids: CASSPQGNTEAFF. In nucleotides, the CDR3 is TGTGCCAGCAGCCCACAGGGGAATACTGAAGCTTTCTTT.

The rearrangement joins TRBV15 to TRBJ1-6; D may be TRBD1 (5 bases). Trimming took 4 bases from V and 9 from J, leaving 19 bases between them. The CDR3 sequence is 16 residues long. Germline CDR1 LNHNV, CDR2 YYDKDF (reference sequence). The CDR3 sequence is CATSKIIGDGGSPLHF. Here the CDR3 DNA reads TGTGCCACCAGCAAAATTATAGGGGACGGGGGTTCACCCCTCCACTTT.

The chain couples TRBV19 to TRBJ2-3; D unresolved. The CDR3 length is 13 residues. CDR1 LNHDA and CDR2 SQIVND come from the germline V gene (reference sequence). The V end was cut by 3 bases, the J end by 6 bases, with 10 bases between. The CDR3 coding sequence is TGTGCCAGTAGTATCGGTCTCGGGGATACGCAGTATTTT. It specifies CASSIGLGDTQYF.